The rows below give T cell receptor beta chains drawn from one sample of a study of spatial heterogeneity in lung cancer. TCRdb redid the calling of the 5' RACE reads with MiXCR, one entry per CDR3 protein. The sample holds tens of thousands of distinct CDR3 sequences; around 5% are singletons and the top ten take less than 30%. The starting material was PBMCs, obtained at surgery. Receptors were obtained from a female donor with early-stage non-small cell lung cancer. Each CDR3 is given with its conserved first and last residue. Fields, in order: D gene, V gene, J gene, clone size, CDR3 DNA, CDR3 protein. D genes are given only for firm matches. Clone size is not always given. Where it is, it says once, few, many or a class for expanded clones.

D: TRBD2; V: TRBV4-3; J: TRBJ2-1; size: many; DNA: TGCGCCAGCAGCCAAGATCTGCGCGGGGGGGCTTACAATGAGCAGTTCTTC; CDR3: CASSQDLRGGAYNEQFF
D: NA; V: TRBV7-9; J: TRBJ2-5; size: many; DNA: TGTGCCAGCAGCCCGCCCCCCCGGGGCGGCGGAGAGACCCAGTACTTC; CDR3: CASSPPPRGGGETQYF
D: NA; V: TRBV20-1; J: TRBJ1-1; size: many; DNA: TGCAGTGCTAGTCGACAGGCCACTGAAGCTTTCTTT; CDR3: CSASRQATEAFF
D: NA; V: TRBV21-1; J: TRBJ2-2; size: many; DNA: TGTGCCAGCAGCGAAAGCTACATACCGGGACTAGCGGGGGGAGAGAACACCGGGGAGCTGTTTTTT; CDR3: CASSESYIPGLAGGENTGELFF
D: NA; V: TRBV7-2; J: TRBJ2-3; size: many; DNA: TGTGCCTCAGGTCGAGCCCTAGGGCGCGGAGATACGCAGTATTTT; CDR3: CASGRALGRGDTQYF
D: NA; V: TRBV13; J: TRBJ1-4; size: many; DNA: TGTGCCAGCAGCTCCAGGGTGGCTGTTTTGGAAAAACTGTTTTTT; CDR3: CASSSRVAVLEKLFF
D: NA; V: TRBV9; J: TRBJ2-2; size: many; DNA: TGTGCCAGCAGCGTAGCCGGGGAGCTGTTTTTT; CDR3: CASSVAGELFF
D: NA; V: TRBV4-1; J: TRBJ1-2; size: many; DNA: TGCGCCAGCAGCCAGAATTTCCGTCACAGGGATAACTATGGCTACACCTTC; CDR3: CASSQNFRHRDNYGYTF
D: TRBD1; V: TRBV12-3/TRBV12-4; J: TRBJ2-4; size: NA; DNA: TGTGCCAGCAGCGCAGGGGGCAAAACCAAAAACATTCAGTACTTC; CDR3: CASSAGGKTKNIQYF
D: NA; V: TRBV4-1; J: TRBJ1-2; size: many; DNA: TGCGCCAGCAGCCAAGCGGTTACGGGGGTAAACGGCTACACCTTC; CDR3: CASSQAVTGVNGYTF
D: NA; V: TRBV12-3/TRBV12-4; J: TRBJ1-6; size: once; DNA: TGTGCCAGCAGCCCTGACCAGAGAGATTCACCCCTCCACTTT; CDR3: CASSPDQRDSPLHF
D: TRBD1; V: TRBV12-3/TRBV12-4; J: TRBJ1-5; size: NA; DNA: TGTGCCAGCAGCTCTGGGACAGGACTGCGCAATCAGCCCCAGCATTTT; CDR3: CASSSGTGLRNQPQHF
D: NA; V: TRBV23-1; J: TRBJ1-4; size: many; DNA: TGCGCCAGCAGTCAATCGTGGGAAAAACTGTTTTTT; CDR3: CASSQSWEKLFF
D: NA; V: TRBV3-1; J: TRBJ1-6; size: many; DNA: TGTGCCAGCAGCCAAGAGGTCACAGCCAGCTCCTATAATTCACCCCTCCACTTT; CDR3: CASSQEVTASSYNSPLHF
D: NA; V: TRBV10-2; J: TRBJ2-3; size: medium-sized; DNA: TGCGCCAGTATCCACAGGGAGGTTTCAGATACGCAGTATTTT; CDR3: CASIHREVSDTQYF
D: NA; V: TRBV19; J: TRBJ2-7; size: NA; DNA: TGTGCCAGTAGTATAAGGGGTAACGGCGAGCAGTACTTC; CDR3: CASSIRGNGEQYF
D: TRBD2; V: TRBV19; J: TRBJ2-1; size: NA; DNA: TGTGCCAGTAGTATAAGTAGCGGGGGGTACAATGAGCAGTTCTTC; CDR3: CASSISSGGYNEQFF
D: TRBD1; V: TRBV11-2; J: TRBJ2-4; size: many; DNA: TGTGCCAGCAGCTCATACGGGACAGGGGGTTTCAAAAACATTCAGTACTTC; CDR3: CASSSYGTGGFKNIQYF
D: NA; V: TRBV27; J: TRBJ1-1; size: many; DNA: TGTGCCAGCAGTTCCCCGGGACCGATGAGTATCATGAACACTGAAGCTTTCTTT; CDR3: CASSSPGPMSIMNTEAFF
D: TRBD1; V: TRBV5-1; J: TRBJ2-3; size: NA; DNA: TGCGCCAGCTCATATGGACAGGGGGCTTTCTCCGGGAACACAGATACGCAGTATTTT; CDR3: CASSYGQGAFSGNTDTQYF
D: NA; V: TRBV29-1; J: TRBJ2-1; size: many; DNA: TGCAGCGTTGAGAATGAGCAGTTCTTC; CDR3: CSVENEQFF
D: NA; V: TRBV7-8; J: TRBJ1-6; size: many; DNA: TGTGCCAGCAGCCTTCTTAGACAGAGTAATTCACCCCTCCACTTT; CDR3: CASSLLRQSNSPLHF
D: NA; V: TRBV2; J: TRBJ2-5; size: many; DNA: TGTGCCAGCAGTCCCACCTTGGAGACCCAGTACTTC; CDR3: CASSPTLETQYF
D: TRBD1; V: TRBV6-2/TRBV6-3; J: TRBJ2-1; size: NA; DNA: TGTGCCAGCAGTACTCAGGGGACAGGCTTCTACAATGAGCAGTTCTTC; CDR3: CASSTQGTGFYNEQFF
D: NA; V: TRBV7-3; J: TRBJ2-1; size: many; DNA: TGTGCCAGCAGCTTAATGCCTTCAGTAACGTTCAGCAATGAGCAGTTCTTC; CDR3: CASSLMPSVTFSNEQFF
D: TRBD2; V: TRBV5-1; J: TRBJ2-3; size: many; DNA: TGCGCCAGCAGCTTGACCGAATACTCGACTAGCGGAAGCACAGATACGCAGTATTTT; CDR3: CASSLTEYSTSGSTDTQYF
D: NA; V: TRBV7-3; J: TRBJ2-1; size: many; DNA: TGTGCCAGCAGCAGCCCTGTTATCGGTCCGGGGAGCTCCTACAATGAGCAGTTCTTC; CDR3: CASSSPVIGPGSSYNEQFF
D: NA; V: TRBV20-1; J: TRBJ2-3; size: few; DNA: TGCAGTCCGGGACGCCCCACAGATACGCAGTATTTT; CDR3: CSPGRPTDTQYF
D: NA; V: TRBV5-1; J: TRBJ2-4; size: many; DNA: TGCGCCAGCAGCTCCGGGACAACCAAAAACATTCAGTACTTC; CDR3: CASSSGTTKNIQYF
D: TRBD1; V: TRBV9; J: TRBJ2-7; size: many; DNA: TGTGCCAGCAGCTTACAGGGACAGGGTTACGAGCAGTACTTC; CDR3: CASSLQGQGYEQYF
D: NA; V: TRBV6-1; J: TRBJ1-1; size: NA; DNA: TGTGCCAGCACCCTGACTTGGTCCCCTATGAACACTGAAGCTTTCTTT; CDR3: CASTLTWSPMNTEAFF
D: NA; V: TRBV6-1; J: TRBJ2-3; size: many; DNA: TGTGCCAGCAGTCACGGGACTCTTAGCACAGATACGCAGTATTTT; CDR3: CASSHGTLSTDTQYF
D: NA; V: TRBV19; J: TRBJ1-2; size: many; DNA: TGTGCCAGTAGCACGGACGGGAAAAACTATGGCTACACCTTC; CDR3: CASSTDGKNYGYTF
D: TRBD1; V: TRBV3-1; J: TRBJ2-2; size: many; DNA: TGTGCCAGCCTTCGGGGGACAGGGGGCGACACCGGGGAGCTGTTTTTT; CDR3: CASLRGTGGDTGELFF
D: NA; V: TRBV4-1; J: TRBJ2-1; size: few; DNA: TGCGCCAGCAGCCAATTCAGTCGGGTCCGGAACAATGAGCAGTTCTTC; CDR3: CASSQFSRVRNNEQFF
D: NA; V: TRBV6-5; J: TRBJ1-1; size: many; DNA: TGTGCCAGCAGTTACTTTAGAGGAAACACTGAAGCTTTCTTT; CDR3: CASSYFRGNTEAFF
D: NA; V: TRBV19; J: TRBJ1-5; size: NA; DNA: TGTGCCAGTAGTATCAGGCCCGGGAGCAATCAGCCCCAGCATTTT; CDR3: CASSIRPGSNQPQHF
D: NA; V: TRBV3-1; J: TRBJ2-5; size: many; DNA: TGTGCCAGCAGCCAAGCTTCCGGCGCAGAGACCCAGTACTTC; CDR3: CASSQASGAETQYF
D: NA; V: TRBV6-4; J: TRBJ2-1; size: many; DNA: TGTGCCAGCAGTGACCGGCCAGGCTACAATGAGCAGTTCTTC; CDR3: CASSDRPGYNEQFF
D: NA; V: TRBV28; J: TRBJ1-1; size: many; DNA: TGCGTTATAGGGAGTCCGGACACTGAAGCTTTCTTT; CDR3: CVIGSPDTEAFF
D: NA; V: TRBV7-9; J: TRBJ1-2; size: many; DNA: TGTGCCAGCAGCGACGACAGAGGAGCTAACTATGGCTACACCTTC; CDR3: CASSDDRGANYGYTF
D: TRBD1; V: TRBV19; J: TRBJ1-4; size: few; DNA: TGTGCCAGTCCAACGGGGACAGACCCTTTTAATGAAAAACTGTTTTTT; CDR3: CASPTGTDPFNEKLFF
D: TRBD2; V: TRBV11-2; J: TRBJ2-1; size: many; DNA: TGTGCCAGCAGCCCGGTTCTATCTAGCGGGGGGTTCAATGAGCAGTTCTTC; CDR3: CASSPVLSSGGFNEQFF
D: NA; V: TRBV24-1; J: TRBJ1-1; size: many; DNA: TGTGCCACCAGGGCTAACAGGACTGAAGCTTTCTTT; CDR3: CATRANRTEAFF
D: NA; V: TRBV3-1; J: TRBJ2-1; size: many; DNA: TGTGCCAGCAGCCTCGACAGGTTTTACAATGAGCAGTTCTTC; CDR3: CASSLDRFYNEQFF
D: NA; V: TRBV9; J: TRBJ2-4; size: many; DNA: TGTGCCAGCAGCGCTAACGTGGGACAGCGGGGAGCCAAAAACATTCAGTACTTC; CDR3: CASSANVGQRGAKNIQYF
D: TRBD1; V: TRBV2; J: TRBJ2-7; size: NA; DNA: TGTGCCAGCAGTGGGGACAGGGGTAGCTCCTACGAGCAGTACTTC; CDR3: CASSGDRGSSYEQYF
D: NA; V: TRBV7-3; J: TRBJ1-2; size: many; DNA: TGTGCCAGCAGCCCCACCGGGACCATAACTTCTGGCTACACCTTC; CDR3: CASSPTGTITSGYTF
D: NA; V: TRBV19; J: TRBJ1-5; size: many; DNA: TGTGCCAGCAGACAGGAGTATCAGCCCCAGCATTTT; CDR3: CASRQEYQPQHF
D: TRBD1; V: TRBV11-2; J: TRBJ1-2; size: many; DNA: TGTGCCAGCAGCTTAAGTGGGACAGGGAACTATGGCTACACCTTC; CDR3: CASSLSGTGNYGYTF
D: NA; V: TRBV7-8; J: TRBJ2-5; size: many; DNA: TGTGCCAGCAGCTTAGCCCGCACGGTGAGGGAGACCCAGTACTTC; CDR3: CASSLARTVRETQYF
D: TRBD2; V: TRBV7-2; J: TRBJ2-3; size: NA; DNA: TGTGCCAGCAGCTTAGGGGCAACTAGCGGGGGGAGCACAGATACGCAGTATTTT; CDR3: CASSLGATSGGSTDTQYF
D: NA; V: TRBV23-1; J: TRBJ1-5; size: many; DNA: TGCGCCAGCAGTCAATCGGGGGCAAGGGAGGATAGCAATCAGCCCCAGCATTTT; CDR3: CASSQSGAREDSNQPQHF